Listed here are 12 T cell receptor beta chains from one sample, sequenced in a study of T cell changes during pregnancy in multiple sclerosis. Here immunoSEQ multiplex PCR was the method, and the copy in TCRdb shows in-frame clones only, minus some. The sample lists tens of thousands of clones, around 93% seen once, with 0.43% in the top ten. The material sequenced was CD4+ T cells from peripheral blood mononuclear cells, taken in the third trimester of pregnancy. All receptors come from a female donor in good health, enrolled as a control in a pregnancy study.

The chain has TRBV7-2 and TRBJ2-3; 8 bases line up with TRBD2. The germline V gene encodes CDR1 SGHTA and CDR2 FQGNSA. There are 16 residues in the CDR3. V shed 5 bases, J shed 3 bases, and the junction held 10 bases outside the gene matches. In nucleotides, the CDR3 is TGTGCCAGCAGCCCCCAGGGGACTAGGAGTACAGATACGCAGTATTTT. This codes for CASSPQGTRSTDTQYF.

This chain joins TRBV28 and TRBJ1-5; D is unresolved. Germline CDR1 is MDHEN and CDR2 is SYDVKM. The CDR3 has 13 residues. Trimming removed 3 bases from V and 1 base from J, with 4 bases in between. CDR3 in amino acids: CASSFRSNQPQHF. In DNA form, the CDR3 reads TGTGCCAGCAGTTTCAGGAGCAATCAGCCCCAGCATTTT.

This rearrangement joins TRBV7-2 to TRBJ2-3; D is unclear. Germline CDR1 SGHTA, CDR2 FQGNSA. The V end was cut by 2 bases, the J end by 2 bases, with 11 bases between. The CDR3 runs 15 residues. CDR3 sequence reads: CASSLSVASTDTQYF. As DNA, the CDR3 is TGTGCCAGCAGCTTATCGGTCGCGTCCACAGATACGCAGTATTTT.

The gene calls are TRBV6-5 and TRBJ1-5; 9 nucleotides align to TRBD1. The V and J ends lost 5 bases and 12 bases, in that order; junction bases with no gene match: 5. The CDR3 extends over 12 amino acids. Germline-derived CDR1 and CDR2 are MNHEY and SVGAGI. The CDR3, as DNA: TGTGCCAGCAGTACCGGACAGGGGCTCCAGCATTTT. Translation: CASSTGQGLQHF.

The chain couples TRBV5-1 to TRBJ2-2, with D unclear. V was trimmed by 0 bases and J by 0 bases, leaving 9 bases between them. CDR3 length: 16 amino acids. Germline CDR1 and CDR2: SGHRS and YFSETQ. The CDR3 here is CASSLEALPNTGELFF. CDR3 nucleotides: TGCGCCAGCAGCTTGGAAGCACTACCGAACACCGGGGAGCTGTTTTTT.

This sequence joins TRBV5-4 and TRBJ2-7, with 10 bases aligning to TRBD1. Germline CDR1 SGHNT, CDR2 YYREEE (reference sequence). The CDR3 has 15 amino acids. The J segment lost 2 bases and the V segment lost 4 bases, leaving 6 bases of the junction unmatched. Written as DNA, the CDR3 is TGTGCCAGCAGCCAAGGCGGGACAGGGGCCTACGAGCAGTACTTC. The encoded protein is CASSQGGTGAYEQYF.

J is TRBJ1-4 and V is TRBV19; D perhaps matches TRBD1 (5 bases). Germline CDR1 is LNHDA and CDR2 is SQIVND (reference sequence). Trimming pared 6 bases from V and 0 bases from J, leaving 17 bases between. This CDR3 spans 17 amino acids. The CDR3 bases are TGTGCCAGTAGCAAAGGCAGGGTGATTGCAACTAATGAAAAACTGTTTTTT. Amino acids: CASSKGRVIATNEKLFF.

This chain joins TRBV28 and TRBJ2-7; 7 positions match TRBD1. Germline V gene lookup returns CDR1 MDHEN and CDR2 SYDVKM. The CDR3 is 15 residues long. V lost 4 bases, J lost 2 bases, and 8 bases stayed unmatched. The CDR3 loop is CASSSPGQVTYEQYF. CDR3 coding DNA: TGTGCCAGCAGTTCCCCAGGACAGGTCACCTACGAGCAGTACTTC.

J is TRBJ1-2 and V is TRBV5-7; the D gene is possibly TRBD1 (6 bases). TRBV5-7 is an open reading frame whose function is uncertain. The CDR3 is made up of 15 amino acids. Trimming removed 0 bases from V and 1 base from J, with 10 bases in between. Written as DNA, the CDR3 is TGTGCCAGCAGCTTGGGGGGGCTGTTTAACTATGGCTACACCTTC. Protein sequence: CASSLGGLFNYGYTF.

V is TRBV6-5 and J is TRBJ1-5, with D perhaps matching TRBD1 (6 bases). V lost 4 bases, J lost 7 bases, and 11 bases lay in between. The CDR3 covers 13 residues. Germline V CDR1 and CDR2: MNHEY, SVGAGI. In DNA, the CDR3 is TGTGCCAGCAGTTTACAGGGATCCCAGCCCCAGCATTTT. This gives the protein CASSLQGSQPQHF.

This rearrangement joins TRBV6-1 to TRBJ1-6; D not resolved. The CDR3 contains 16 residues. The germline V gene has CDR1 MNHNS and CDR2 SASEGT. Between the trimmed V and J ends, which lost 4 bases and 6 bases, there was a span of 16 bases. CDR3 loop: CASSVSVAGTNSPLHF. CDR3 DNA: TGTGCCAGCAGTGTATCCGTCGCGGGAACTAATTCACCCCTCCACTTT.

This clone was detected a few times. The chain is built from TRBV2 and TRBJ1-4, with D maybe TRBD1 (5 bases). Germline CDR1 and CDR2: SNHLY and FYNNEI. V was cut by 8 bases and J by 8 bases, with 21 bases left in between. This CDR3 is 15 amino acids long. The CDR3 spells CASGASLPSAEKLFF. CDR3 coding DNA: TGTGCCAGCGGGGCGAGCCTCCCCAGCGCGGAAAAACTGTTTTTT.